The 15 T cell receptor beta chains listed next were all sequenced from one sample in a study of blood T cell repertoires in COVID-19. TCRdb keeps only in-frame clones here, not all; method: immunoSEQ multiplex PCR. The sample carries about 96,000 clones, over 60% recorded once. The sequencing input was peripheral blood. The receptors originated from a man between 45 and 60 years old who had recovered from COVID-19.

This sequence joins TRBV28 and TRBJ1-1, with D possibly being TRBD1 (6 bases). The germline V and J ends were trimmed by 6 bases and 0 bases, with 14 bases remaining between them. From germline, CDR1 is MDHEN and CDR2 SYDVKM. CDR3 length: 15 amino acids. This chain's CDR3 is CASREQRTVNTEAFF. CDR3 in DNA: TGTGCCAGCAGAGAACAACGGACAGTGAACACTGAAGCTTTCTTT.

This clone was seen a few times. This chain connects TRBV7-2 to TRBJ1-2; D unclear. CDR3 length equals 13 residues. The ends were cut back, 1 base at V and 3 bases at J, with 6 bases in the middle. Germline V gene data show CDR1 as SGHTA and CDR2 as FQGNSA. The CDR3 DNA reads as TGTGCCAGCAGCTTAGGGAGCGACTATGGCTACACCTTC. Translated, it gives CASSLGSDYGYTF. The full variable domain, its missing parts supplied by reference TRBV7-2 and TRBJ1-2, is GAGVSQSPSNKVTEKGKDVELRCDPISGHTALYWYRQSLGQGLEFLIYFQGNSAPDKSGLPSDRFSAERTGGSVSTLTIQRTQQEDSAVYLCASSLGSDYGYTFGSGTRLTVV.

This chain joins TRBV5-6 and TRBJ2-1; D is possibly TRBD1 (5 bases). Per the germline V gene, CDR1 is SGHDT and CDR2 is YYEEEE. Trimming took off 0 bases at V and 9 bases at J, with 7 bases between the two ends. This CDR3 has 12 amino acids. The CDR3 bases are TGTGCCAGCAGCTTGGGGGGCGGTGAGCAGTTCTTC. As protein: CASSLGGGEQFF.

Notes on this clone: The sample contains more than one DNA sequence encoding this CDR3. In DNA form, the CDR3 reads TGTGCCACCAGCAGAGGGGGTCGGGGGGCCTACGAGCAGTACTTC. Encoded protein: CATSRGGRGAYEQYF. This chain connects TRBV15 to TRBJ2-7; 7 bases fit TRBD2. CDR1 is LNHNV and CDR2 is YYDKDF in the germline V gene (reference sequence). V shed 1 base, J shed 2 bases, and the junction held 5 bases outside the gene matches. This CDR3 contains 15 residues. The full variable domain, with the rest looked up from reference TRBV15 and TRBJ2-7, is DAMVIQNPRYQVTQFGKPVTLSCSQTLNHNVMYWYQQKSSQAPKLLFHYYDKDFNNEADTPDNFQSRRPNTSFCFLDIRSPGLGDTAMYLCATSRGGRGAYEQYFGPGTRLTVT.

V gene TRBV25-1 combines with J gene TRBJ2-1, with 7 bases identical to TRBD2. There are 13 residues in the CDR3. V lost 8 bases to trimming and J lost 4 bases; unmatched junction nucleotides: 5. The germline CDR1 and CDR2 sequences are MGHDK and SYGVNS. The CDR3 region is CASAGTIYNEQFF. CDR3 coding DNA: TGTGCCAGCGCCGGGACTATTTACAATGAGCAGTTCTTC.

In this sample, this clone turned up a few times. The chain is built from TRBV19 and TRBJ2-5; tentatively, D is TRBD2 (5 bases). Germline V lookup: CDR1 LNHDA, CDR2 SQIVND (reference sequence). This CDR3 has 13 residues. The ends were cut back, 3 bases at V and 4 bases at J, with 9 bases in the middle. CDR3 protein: CASSISAGETQYF. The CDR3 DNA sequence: TGTGCCAGTAGTATTAGCGCTGGAGAGACCCAGTACTTC.

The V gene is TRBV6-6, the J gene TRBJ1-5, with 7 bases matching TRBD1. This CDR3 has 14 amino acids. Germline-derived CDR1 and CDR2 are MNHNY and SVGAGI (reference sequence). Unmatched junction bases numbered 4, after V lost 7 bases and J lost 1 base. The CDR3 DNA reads TGTGCCAGCAAGGGGGCCGAAAGCAATCAGCCCCAGCATTTT. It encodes CASKGAESNQPQHF.

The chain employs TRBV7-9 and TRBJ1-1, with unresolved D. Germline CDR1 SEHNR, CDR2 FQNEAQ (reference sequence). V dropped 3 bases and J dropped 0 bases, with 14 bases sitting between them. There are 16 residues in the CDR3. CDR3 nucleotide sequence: TGTGCCAGCAGCTTTCGGGGAATAAGGATGAACACTGAAGCTTTCTTT. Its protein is CASSFRGIRMNTEAFF.

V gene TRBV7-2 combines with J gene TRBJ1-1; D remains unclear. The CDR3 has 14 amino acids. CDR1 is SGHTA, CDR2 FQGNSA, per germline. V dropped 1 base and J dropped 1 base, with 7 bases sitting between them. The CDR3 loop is CASSLGRGNTEAFF. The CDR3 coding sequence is TGTGCCAGCAGCTTAGGACGAGGGAACACTGAAGCTTTCTTT.

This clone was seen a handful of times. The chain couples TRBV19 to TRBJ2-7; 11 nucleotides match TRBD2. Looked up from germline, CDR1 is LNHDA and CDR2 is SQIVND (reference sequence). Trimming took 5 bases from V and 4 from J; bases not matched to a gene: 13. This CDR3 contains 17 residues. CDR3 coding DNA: TGTGCCAGTAGTCTTCCCATTACTAGCGGGAGAGGGTACGAGCAGTACTTC. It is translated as CASSLPITSGRGYEQYF.

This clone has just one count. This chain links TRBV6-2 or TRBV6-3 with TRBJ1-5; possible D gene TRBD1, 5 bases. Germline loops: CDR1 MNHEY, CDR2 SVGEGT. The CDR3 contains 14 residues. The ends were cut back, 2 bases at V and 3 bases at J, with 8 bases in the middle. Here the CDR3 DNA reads TGTGCCAGCAGTTACGGGGGGAACAATCAGCCCCAGCATTTT. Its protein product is CASSYGGNNQPQHF.

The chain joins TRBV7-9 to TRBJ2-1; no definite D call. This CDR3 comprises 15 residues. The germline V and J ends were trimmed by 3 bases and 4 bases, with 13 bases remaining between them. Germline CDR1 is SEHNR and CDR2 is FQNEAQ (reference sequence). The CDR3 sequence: CASSLGQTQYNEQFF. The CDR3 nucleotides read TGTGCCAGCAGCTTGGGCCAGACACAATACAATGAGCAGTTCTTC.

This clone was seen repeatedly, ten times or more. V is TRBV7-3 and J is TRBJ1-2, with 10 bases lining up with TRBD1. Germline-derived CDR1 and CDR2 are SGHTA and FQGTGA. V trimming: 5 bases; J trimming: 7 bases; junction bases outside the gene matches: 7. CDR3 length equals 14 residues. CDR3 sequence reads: CASSVGTGDPGYTF. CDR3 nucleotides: TGTGCCAGCAGCGTCGGGACAGGGGACCCTGGCTACACCTTC.

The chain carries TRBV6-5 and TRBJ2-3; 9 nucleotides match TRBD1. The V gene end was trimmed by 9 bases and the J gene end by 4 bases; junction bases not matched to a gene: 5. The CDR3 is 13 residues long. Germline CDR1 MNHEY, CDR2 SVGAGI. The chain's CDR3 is CASRDRVSDTQYF. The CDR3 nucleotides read TGTGCCAGTAGGGACAGGGTTTCAGATACGCAGTATTTT.

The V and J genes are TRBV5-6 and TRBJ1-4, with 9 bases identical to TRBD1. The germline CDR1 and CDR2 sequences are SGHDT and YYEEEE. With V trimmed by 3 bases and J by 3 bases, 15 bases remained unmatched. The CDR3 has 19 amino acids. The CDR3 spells CASSWRVGQGVRANEKLFF. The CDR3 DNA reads TGTGCCAGCAGCTGGAGAGTGGGACAGGGTGTACGGGCTAATGAAAAACTGTTTTTT.